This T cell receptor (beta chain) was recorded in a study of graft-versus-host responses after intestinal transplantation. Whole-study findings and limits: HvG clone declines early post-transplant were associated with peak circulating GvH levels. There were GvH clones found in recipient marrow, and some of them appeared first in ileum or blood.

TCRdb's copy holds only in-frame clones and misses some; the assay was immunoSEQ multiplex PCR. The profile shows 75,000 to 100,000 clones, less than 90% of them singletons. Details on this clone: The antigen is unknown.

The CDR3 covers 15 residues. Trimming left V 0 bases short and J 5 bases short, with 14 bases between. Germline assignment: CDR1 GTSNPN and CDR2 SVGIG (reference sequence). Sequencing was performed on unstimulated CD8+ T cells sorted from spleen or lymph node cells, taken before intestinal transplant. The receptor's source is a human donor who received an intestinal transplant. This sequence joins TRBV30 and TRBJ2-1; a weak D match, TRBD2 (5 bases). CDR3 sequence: CAWSVGESVNNEQFF. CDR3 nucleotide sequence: TGTGCCTGGAGTGTCGGGGAGTCGGTTAACAATGAGCAGTTCTTC.